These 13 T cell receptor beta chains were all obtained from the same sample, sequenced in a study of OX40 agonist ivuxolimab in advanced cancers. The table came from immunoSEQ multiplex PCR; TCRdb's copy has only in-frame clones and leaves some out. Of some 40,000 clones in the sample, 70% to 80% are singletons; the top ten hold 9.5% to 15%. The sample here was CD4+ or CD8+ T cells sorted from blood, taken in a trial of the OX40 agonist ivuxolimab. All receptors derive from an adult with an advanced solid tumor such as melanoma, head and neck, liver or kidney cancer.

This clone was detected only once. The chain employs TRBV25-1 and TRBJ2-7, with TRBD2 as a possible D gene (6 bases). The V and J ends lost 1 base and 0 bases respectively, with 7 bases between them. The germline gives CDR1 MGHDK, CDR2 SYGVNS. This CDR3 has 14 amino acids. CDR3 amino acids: CASSELGGSYEQYF. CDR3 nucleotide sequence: TGTGCCAGCAGTGAATTGGGGGGCTCCTACGAGCAGTACTTC.

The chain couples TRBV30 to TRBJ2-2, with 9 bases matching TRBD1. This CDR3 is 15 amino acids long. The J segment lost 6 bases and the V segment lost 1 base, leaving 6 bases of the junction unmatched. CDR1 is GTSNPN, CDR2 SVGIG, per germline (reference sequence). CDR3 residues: CAWSEGTGTAGELFF. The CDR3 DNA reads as TGTGCCTGGAGTGAGGGGACAGGGACGGCCGGGGAGCTGTTTTTT.

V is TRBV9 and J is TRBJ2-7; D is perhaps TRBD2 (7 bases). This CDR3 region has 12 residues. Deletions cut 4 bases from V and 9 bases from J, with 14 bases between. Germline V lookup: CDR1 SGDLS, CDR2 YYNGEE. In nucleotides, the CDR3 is TGTGCCAGCAGCCCCGGGGGGCAGGCGCAGTACTTC. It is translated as CASSPGGQAQYF. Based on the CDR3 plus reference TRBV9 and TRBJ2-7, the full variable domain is DSGVTQTPKHLITATGQRVTLRCSPRSGDLSVYWYQQSLDQGLQFLIQYYNGEERAKGNILERFSAQQFPDLHSELNLSSLELGDSALYFCASSPGGQAQYFGPGTRLTVT.

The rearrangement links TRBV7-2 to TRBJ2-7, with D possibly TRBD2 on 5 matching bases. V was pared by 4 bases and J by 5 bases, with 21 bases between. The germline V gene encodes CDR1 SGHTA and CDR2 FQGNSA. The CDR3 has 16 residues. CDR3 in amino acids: CASSSRGASGRDEQYF. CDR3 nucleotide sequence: TGTGCCAGCAGCTCCCGGGGAGCCTCAGGTCGGGACGAGCAGTACTTC.

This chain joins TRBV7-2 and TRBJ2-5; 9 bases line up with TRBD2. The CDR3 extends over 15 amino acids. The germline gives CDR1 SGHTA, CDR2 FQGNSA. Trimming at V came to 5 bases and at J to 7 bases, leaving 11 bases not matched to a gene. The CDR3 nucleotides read TGTGCCAGCAGCCAGATAGCGGGAGCTGAGGTGACCCAGTACTTC. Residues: CASSQIAGAEVTQYF.

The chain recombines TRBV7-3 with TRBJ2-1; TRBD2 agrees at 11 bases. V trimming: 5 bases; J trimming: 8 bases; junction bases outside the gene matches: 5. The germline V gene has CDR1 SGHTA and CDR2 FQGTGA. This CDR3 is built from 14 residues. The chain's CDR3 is CASSALAGVDEQFF. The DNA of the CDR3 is TGTGCCAGCAGCGCACTAGCGGGAGTCGATGAGCAGTTCTTC.

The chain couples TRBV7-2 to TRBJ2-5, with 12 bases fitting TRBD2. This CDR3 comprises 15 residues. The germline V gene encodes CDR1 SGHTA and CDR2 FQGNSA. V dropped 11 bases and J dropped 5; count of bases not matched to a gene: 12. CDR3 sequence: CASTSGGSLVETQYF. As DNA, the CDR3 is TGTGCCTCGACTAGCGGGGGTTCTCTAGTGGAGACCCAGTACTTC.

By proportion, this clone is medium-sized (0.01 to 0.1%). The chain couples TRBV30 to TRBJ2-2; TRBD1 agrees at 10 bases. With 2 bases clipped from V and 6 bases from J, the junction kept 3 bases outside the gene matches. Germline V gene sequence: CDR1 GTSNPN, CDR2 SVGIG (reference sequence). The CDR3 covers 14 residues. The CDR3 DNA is TGTGCCTGGAGTTACGGACAGGGGGCCGGGGAGCTGTTTTTT. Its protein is CAWSYGQGAGELFF.

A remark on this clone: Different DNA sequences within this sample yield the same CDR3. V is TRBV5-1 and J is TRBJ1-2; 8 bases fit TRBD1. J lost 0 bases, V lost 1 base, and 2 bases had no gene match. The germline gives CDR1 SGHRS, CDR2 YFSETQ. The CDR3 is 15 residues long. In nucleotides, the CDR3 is TGCGCCAGCAGCTTGACAGGGGGAGCTAACTATGGCTACACCTTC. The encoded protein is CASSLTGGANYGYTF.

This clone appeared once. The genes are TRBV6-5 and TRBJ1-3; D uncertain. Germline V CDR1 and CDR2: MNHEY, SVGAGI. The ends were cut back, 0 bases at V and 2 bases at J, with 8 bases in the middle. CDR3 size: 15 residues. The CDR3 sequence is CASSYSRVAGNTIYF. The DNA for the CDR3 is TGTGCCAGCAGTTACTCGAGGGTAGCTGGAAACACCATATATTTT.

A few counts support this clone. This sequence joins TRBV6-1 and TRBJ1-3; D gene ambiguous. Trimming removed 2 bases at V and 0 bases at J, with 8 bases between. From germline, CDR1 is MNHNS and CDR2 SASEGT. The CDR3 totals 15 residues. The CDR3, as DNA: TGTGCCAGCAGTGAATCAGCGGGCTCTGGAAACACCATATATTTT. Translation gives CASSESAGSGNTIYF.

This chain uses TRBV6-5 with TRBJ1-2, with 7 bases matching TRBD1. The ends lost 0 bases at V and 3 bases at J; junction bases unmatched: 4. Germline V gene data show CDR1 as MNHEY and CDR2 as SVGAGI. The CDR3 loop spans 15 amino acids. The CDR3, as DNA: TGTGCCAGCAGTTACTCATCAGGGGGATACTATGGCTACACCTTC. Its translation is CASSYSSGGYYGYTF.

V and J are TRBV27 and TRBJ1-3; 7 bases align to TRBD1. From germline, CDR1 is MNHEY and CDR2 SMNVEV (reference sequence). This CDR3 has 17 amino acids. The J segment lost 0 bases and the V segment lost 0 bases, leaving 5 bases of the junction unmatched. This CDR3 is CASSLSTTGASGNTIYF. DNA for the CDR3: TGTGCCAGCAGTTTATCTACCACAGGGGCCTCTGGAAACACCATATATTTT.